In its sample, the clone carrying this TCR beta chain was seen a few times. The antigen is unknown. The sample is drawn from a study of early stage breast cancer tumors. Each sample had two DNA replicates, 0.5 to 0.65 ug blood or roughly 1.4 ug tissue. The repertoire was sequenced with immunoSEQ multiplex PCR; TCRdb's copy has only in-frame clones and lacks some. Of tens of thousands of clones in the sample, roughly three fifths were seen once. Study-level results: Blood repertoires resembled normal breast more than tumor. Tumors had approximately 2.5-fold higher T cell density than normal breast.

CDR3 length equals 15 residues. The germline V and J ends were trimmed by 5 bases and 6 bases, with 16 bases remaining between them. Germline CDR1 is SGHVS and CDR2 is FQNEAQ. This clonotype originated in a person in their fifties or sixties with breast cancer. Sequenced: breast tumor tissue. The chain uses TRBV7-8 and TRBJ2-2; either TRBD1 or TRBD2 may supply D (5 bases each). The CDR3 sequence is CASSPGHRGAGELFF. CDR3 sequence (DNA): TGTGCCAGCAGCCCAGGACATAGAGGGGCCGGGGAGCTGTTTTTT.